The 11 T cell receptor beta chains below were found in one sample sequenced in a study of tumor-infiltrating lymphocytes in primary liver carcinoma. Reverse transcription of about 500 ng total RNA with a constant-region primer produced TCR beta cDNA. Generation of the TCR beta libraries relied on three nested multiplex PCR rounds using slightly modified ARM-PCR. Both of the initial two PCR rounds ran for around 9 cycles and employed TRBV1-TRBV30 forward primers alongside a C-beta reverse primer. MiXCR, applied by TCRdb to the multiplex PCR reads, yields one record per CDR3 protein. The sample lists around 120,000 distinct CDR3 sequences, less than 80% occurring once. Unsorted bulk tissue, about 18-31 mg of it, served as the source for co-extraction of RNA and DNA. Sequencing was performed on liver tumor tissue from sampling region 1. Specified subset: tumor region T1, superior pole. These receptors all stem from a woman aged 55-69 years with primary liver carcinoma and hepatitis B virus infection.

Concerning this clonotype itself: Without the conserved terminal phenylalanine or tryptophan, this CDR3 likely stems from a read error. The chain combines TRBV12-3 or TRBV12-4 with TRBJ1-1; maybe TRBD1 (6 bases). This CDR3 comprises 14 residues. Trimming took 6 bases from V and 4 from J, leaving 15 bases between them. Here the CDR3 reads CASRVQGWSTEAFL. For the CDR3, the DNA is TGTGCCAGCAGAGTACAGGGTTGGAGCACTGAAGCTTTCCTT.

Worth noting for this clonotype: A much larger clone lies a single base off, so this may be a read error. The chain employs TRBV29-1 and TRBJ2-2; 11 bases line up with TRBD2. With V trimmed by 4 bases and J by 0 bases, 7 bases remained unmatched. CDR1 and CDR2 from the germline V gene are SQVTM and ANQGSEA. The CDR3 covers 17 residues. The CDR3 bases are TGCAGCGTTGGGAGTAGCGGGAGGGCCGCGAACACCGGGGAGCTGTTTTTT. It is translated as CSVGSSGRAANTGELFF.

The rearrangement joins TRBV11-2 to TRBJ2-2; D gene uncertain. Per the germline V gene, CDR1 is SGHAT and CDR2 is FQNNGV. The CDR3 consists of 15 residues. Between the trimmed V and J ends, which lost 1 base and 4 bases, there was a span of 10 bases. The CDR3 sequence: CASSLVSGLTGELFF. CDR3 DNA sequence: TGTGCCAGCAGCTTAGTCAGTGGGCTCACCGGGGAGCTGTTTTTT. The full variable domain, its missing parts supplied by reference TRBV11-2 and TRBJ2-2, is EAGVAQSPRYKIIEKRQSVAFWCNPISGHATLYWYQQILGQGPKLLIQFQNNGVVDDSQLPKDRFSAERLKGVDSTLKIQPAKLEDSAVYLCASSLVSGLTGELFFGEGSRLTVL.

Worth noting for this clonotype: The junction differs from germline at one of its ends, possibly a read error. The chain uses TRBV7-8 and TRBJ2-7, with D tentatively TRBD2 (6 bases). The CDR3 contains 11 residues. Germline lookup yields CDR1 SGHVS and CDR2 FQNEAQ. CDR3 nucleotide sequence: TGTGCCAACAGCGTCTCTAGCGTGCAGTACTTC. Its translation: CANSVSSVQYF.

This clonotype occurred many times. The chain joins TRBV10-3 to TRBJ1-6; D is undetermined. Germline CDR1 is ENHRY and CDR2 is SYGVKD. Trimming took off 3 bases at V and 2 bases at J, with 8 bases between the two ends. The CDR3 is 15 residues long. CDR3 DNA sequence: TGTGCCATCAGTGAACGGAACCCCTATAATTCACCCCTCCACTTT. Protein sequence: CAISERNPYNSPLHF.

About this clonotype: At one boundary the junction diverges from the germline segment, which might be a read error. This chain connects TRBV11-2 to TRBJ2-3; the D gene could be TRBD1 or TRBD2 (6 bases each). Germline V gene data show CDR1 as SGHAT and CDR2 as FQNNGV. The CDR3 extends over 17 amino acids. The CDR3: CTSSLGGLTHTSDTQYF. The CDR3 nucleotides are TGTACCAGCAGCTTAGGGGGACTGACGCACACGTCAGATACGCAGTATTTT.

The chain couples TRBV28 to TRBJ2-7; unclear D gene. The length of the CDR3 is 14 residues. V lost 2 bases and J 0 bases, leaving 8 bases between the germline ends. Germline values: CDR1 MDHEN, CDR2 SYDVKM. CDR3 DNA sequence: TGTGCCAGCAGTTTAGTCGGAAGCTCCTACGAGCAGTACTTC. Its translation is CASSLVGSSYEQYF.

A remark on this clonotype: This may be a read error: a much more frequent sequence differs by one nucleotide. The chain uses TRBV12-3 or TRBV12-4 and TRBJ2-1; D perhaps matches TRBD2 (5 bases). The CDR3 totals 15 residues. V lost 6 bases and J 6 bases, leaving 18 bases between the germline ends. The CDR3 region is CASRPGVETTNEQFF. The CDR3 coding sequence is TGTGCCAGCAGGCCCGGGGTGGAGACAACCAATGAGCAGTTCTTC.

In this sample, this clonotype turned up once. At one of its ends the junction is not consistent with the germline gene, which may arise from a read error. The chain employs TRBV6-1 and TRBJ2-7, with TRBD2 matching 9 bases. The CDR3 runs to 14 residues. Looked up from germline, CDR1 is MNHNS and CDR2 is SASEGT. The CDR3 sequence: CASSTPAGGDEQYF. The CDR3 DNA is TGTGCCAGCAGTACGCCAGCGGGAGGCGACGAACAGTACTTC.

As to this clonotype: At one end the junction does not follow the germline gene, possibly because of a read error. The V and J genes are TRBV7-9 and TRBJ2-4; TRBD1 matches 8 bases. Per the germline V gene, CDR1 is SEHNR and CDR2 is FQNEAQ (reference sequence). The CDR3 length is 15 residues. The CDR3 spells CASSSDRGARNIQYF. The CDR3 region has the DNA TGTGCCAGCAGCTCCGACAGGGGAGCCAGAAACATTCAGTACTTC.

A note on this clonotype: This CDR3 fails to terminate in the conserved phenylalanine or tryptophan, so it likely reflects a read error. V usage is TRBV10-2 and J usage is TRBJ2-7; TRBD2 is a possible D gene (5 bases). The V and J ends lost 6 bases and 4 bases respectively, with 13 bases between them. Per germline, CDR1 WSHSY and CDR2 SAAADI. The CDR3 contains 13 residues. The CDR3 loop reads CASSEGQRYEQYL. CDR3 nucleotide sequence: TGCGCCAGCAGCGAGGGCCAAAGGTACGAGCAGTACCTC.